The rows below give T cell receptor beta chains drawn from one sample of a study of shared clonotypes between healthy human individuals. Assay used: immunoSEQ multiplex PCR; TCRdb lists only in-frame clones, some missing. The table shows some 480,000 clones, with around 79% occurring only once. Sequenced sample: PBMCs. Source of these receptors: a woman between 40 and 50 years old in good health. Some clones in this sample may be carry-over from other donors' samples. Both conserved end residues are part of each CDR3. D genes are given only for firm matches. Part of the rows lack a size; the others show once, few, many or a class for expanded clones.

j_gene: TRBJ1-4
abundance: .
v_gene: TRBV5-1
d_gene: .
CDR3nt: TGCGCCAGCAGCACCGGGACAATTCGAGGCTCTGAAAAACTGTTTTTT
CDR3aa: CASSTGTIRGSEKLFF

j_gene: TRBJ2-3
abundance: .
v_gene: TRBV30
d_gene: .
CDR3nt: TGTGCTAGGGACCCCTGGGGGGTTATCCTCACAGATACGCAGTATTTT
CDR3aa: CARDPWGVILTDTQYF

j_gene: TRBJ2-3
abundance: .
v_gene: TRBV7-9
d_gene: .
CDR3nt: TGTGCCAGCAGGAGGGATACGCAGTATTTT
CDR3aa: CASRRDTQYF

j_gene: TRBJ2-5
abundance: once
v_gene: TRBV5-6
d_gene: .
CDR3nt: TGTGCCAGCAGCTTGCTGGCAGTTTACCAAGAGACCCAGTACTTC
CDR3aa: CASSLLAVYQETQYF

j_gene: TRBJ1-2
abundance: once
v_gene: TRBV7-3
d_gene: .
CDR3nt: TGTGCCAGCAGCTTCGGTGACAGCCTCGGCTACACCTTC
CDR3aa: CASSFGDSLGYTF

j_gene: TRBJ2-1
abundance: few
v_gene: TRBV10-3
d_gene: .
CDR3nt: TGTGCCACACAAAGGGGGACCTCCACTGAGCAGTTCTTC
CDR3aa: CATQRGTSTEQFF

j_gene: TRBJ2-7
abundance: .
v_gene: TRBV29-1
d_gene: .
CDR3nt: TGCAGCGTCCTGAGGGGCCCAGAGCAGTACTTC
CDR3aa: CSVLRGPEQYF

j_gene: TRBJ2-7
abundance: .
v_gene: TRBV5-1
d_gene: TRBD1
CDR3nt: TGCGCCAGCAGCTTGGGACAGGGGGACGAGCAGTACTTC
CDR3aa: CASSLGQGDEQYF

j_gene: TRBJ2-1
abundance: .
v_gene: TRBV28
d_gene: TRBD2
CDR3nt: TGTGCCAGCACCACTAGCGACTACAATGAGCAGTTCTTC
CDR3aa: CASTTSDYNEQFF

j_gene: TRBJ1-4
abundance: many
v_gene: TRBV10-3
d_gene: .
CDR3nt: TGTGCCATCAGGGACCCTTACAATGAAAAACTGTTTTTT
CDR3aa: CAIRDPYNEKLFF

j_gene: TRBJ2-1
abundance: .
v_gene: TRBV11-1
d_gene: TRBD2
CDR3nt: TGTGCCAGCAGCGTGCAAGCGGGAGGATACAATGAGCAGTTCTTC
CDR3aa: CASSVQAGGYNEQFF

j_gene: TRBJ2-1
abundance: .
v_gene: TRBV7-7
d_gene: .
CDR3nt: TGTGCTAGCAGCTTAAGTTTGTGGGATGAGCAGTTCTTC
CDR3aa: CASSLSLWDEQFF

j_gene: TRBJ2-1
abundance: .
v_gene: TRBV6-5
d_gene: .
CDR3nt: TGTGCCAGCAGTAGTAGCGCGGAGCAGTTCTTC
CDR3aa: CASSSSAEQFF

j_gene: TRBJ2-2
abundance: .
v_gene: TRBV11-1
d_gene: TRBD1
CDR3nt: TGTGCCAGCAGTCCGGACAGGACGAACACCGGGGAGCTGTTTTTT
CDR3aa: CASSPDRTNTGELFF

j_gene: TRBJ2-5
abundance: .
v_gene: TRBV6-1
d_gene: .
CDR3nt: TGTGCCACCAACAGGGTGGTAGGAGAGACCCAGTACTTC
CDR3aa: CATNRVVGETQYF

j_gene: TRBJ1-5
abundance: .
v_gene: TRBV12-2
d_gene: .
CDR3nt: TGTGCAAGTCGCCAACCGGGACAGGGTATTCGTAGCAATCAGCCCCAGCATTTT
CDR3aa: CASRQPGQGIRSNQPQHF

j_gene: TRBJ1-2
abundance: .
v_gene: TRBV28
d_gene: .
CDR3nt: TGTGCCAGCAGTCGGACCCTCCTCGTGGCTAACTATGGCTACACCTTC
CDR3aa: CASSRTLLVANYGYTF

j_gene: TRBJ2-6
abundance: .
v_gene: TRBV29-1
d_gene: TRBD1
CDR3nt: TGCAGCGTTGAGGTAGAGGGGGCGTCTTGGTCTGGGGCCAACGTCCTGACTTTC
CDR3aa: CSVEVEGASWSGANVLTF

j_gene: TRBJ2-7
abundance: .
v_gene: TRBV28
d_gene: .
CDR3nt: TGTGCCAGCAGCCATACAGGGAGGGGCGAGCAGTACTTC
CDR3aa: CASSHTGRGEQYF

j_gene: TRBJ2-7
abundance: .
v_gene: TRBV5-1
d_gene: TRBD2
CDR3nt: TGCGCCAGCAGCTTGGGGACTAGCGGCTCCTACGAGCAGTACTTC
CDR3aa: CASSLGTSGSYEQYF

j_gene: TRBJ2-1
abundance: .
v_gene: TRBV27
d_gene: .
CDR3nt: TGTGCCAGCAGTCTAGGGAATGAGCAGTTCTTC
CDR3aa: CASSLGNEQFF

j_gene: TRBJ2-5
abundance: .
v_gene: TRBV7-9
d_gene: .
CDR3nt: TGTGCCAGCAAGGGCTACCAAGAGACCCAGTACTTC
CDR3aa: CASKGYQETQYF

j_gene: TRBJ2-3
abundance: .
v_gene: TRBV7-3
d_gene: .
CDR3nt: TGTGCCAGCAGCCCGGGGCGGGGTTCAGATACGCAGTATTTT
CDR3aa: CASSPGRGSDTQYF

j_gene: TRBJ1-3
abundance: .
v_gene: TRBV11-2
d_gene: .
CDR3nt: TGTGCCAGCAGCATATCCGGGGTGGAGGGAAACACCATATATTTT
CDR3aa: CASSISGVEGNTIYF

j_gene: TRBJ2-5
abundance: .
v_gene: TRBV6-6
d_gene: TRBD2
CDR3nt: TGTGCCAGCAGTGGGACTAGCGAGGAGACCCAGTACTTC
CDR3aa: CASSGTSEETQYF

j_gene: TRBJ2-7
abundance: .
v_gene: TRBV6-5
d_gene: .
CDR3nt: TGTGCCAGCAGCCAGGGGGGCTACGAGCAGTACTTC
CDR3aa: CASSQGGYEQYF

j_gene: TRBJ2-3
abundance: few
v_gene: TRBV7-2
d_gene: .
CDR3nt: TGTGCCAGCAGCTTATTAGCGGCCCTCACAGATACGCAGTATTTT
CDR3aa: CASSLLAALTDTQYF

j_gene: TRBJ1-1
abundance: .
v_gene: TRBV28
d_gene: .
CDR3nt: TGTGCCAGCAGTGTATACAGAAATTTGAACACTGAAGCTTTCTTT
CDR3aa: CASSVYRNLNTEAFF

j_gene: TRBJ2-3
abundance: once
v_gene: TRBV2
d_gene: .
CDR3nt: TGTGCCAGCAGTGAACAACTACCCACAGATACGCAGTATTTT
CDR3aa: CASSEQLPTDTQYF

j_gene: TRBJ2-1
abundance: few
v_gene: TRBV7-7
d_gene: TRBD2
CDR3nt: TGTGCCAGCAGCTTAGCTGGGACTAGCGGTTACAATGAGCAGTTCTTC
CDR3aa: CASSLAGTSGYNEQFF

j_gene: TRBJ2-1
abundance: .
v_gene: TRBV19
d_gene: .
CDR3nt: TGTGCCAGTAGTGTGGACGGGAGCTCCTACAATGAGCAGTTCTTC
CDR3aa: CASSVDGSSYNEQFF

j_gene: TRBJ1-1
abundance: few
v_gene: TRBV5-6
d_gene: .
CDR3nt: TGTGCCAGCAGCTTTACACAGAACACTGAAGCTTTCTTT
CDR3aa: CASSFTQNTEAFF

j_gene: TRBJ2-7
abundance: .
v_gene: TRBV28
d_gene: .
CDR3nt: TGTGCCAGCAGTGCCCCTCTGGGTCTCTACGAGCAGTACTTC
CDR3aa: CASSAPLGLYEQYF

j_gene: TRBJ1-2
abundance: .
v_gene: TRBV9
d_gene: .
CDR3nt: TGTGCCAGCAGCATTAGTGGGTCGGCAGGAACGGCCTATGGCTACACCTTC
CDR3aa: CASSISGSAGTAYGYTF

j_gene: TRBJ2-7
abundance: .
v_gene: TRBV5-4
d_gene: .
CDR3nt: TGTGCCAGCAGCTTGGACGGGAGTCGTGGTTCGTGGGAGCAGTACTTC
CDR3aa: CASSLDGSRGSWEQYF